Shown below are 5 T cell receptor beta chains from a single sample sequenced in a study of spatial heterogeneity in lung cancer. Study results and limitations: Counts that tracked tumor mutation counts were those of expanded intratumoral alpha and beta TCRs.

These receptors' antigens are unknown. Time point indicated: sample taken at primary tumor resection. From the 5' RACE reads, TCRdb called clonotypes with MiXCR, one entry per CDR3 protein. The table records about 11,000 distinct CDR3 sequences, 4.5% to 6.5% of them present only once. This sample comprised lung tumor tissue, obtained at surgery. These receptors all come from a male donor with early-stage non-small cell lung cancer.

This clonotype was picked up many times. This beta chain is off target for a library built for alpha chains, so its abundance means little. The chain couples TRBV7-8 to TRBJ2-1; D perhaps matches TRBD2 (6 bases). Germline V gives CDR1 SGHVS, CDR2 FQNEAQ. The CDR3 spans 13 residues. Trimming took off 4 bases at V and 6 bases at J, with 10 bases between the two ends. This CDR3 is CASSSRLVNEQFF. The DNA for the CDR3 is TGTGCCAGCAGCTCCAGACTAGTCAATGAGCAGTTCTTC.

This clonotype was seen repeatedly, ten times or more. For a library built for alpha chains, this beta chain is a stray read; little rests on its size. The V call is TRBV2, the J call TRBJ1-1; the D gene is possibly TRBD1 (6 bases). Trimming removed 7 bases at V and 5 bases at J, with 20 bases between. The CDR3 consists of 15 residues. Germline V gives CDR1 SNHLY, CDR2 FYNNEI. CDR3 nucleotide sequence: TGTGCCAGCACCGAGGGGGACACCCTGGGGACTGAAGCTTTCTTT. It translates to CASTEGDTLGTEAFF.

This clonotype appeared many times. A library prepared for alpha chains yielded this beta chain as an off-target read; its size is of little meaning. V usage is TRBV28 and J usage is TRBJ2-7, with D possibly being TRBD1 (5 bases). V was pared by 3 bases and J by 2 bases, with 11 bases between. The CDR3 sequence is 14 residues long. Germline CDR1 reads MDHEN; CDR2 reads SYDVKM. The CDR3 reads CASSLARVPYEQYF. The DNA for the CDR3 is TGTGCCAGCAGTTTGGCCAGGGTCCCCTACGAGCAGTACTTC.

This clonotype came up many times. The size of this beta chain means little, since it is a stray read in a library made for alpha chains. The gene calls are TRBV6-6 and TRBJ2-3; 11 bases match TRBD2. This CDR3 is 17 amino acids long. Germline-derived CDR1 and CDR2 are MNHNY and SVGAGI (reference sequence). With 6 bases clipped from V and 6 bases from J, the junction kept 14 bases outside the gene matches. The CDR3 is CASRPSSGRGGEDTQYF. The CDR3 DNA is TGTGCCAGCAGACCCAGTAGCGGGAGGGGCGGGGAGGATACGCAGTATTTT.

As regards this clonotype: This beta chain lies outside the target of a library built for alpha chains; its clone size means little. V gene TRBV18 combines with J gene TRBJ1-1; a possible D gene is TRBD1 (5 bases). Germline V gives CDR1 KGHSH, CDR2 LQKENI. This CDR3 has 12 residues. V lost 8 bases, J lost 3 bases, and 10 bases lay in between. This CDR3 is CASQRDHTEAFF. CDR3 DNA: TGTGCCAGCCAACGGGACCACACTGAAGCTTTCTTT.